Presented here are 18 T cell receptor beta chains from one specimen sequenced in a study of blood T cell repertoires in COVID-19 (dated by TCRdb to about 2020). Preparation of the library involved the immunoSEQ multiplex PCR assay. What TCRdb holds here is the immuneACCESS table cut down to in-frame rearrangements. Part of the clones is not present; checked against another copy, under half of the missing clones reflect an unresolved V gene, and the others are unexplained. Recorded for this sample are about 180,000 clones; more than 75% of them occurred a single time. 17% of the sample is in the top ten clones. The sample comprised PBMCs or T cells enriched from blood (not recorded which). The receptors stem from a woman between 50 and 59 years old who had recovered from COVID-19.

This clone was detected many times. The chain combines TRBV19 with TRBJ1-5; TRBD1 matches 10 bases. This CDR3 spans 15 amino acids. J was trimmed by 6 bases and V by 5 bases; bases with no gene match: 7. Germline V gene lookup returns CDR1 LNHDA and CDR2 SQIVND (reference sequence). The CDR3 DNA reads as TGTGCCAGTAGTCCGACAGGGGGCTGGGCTCAGCCCCAGCATTTT. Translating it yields CASSPTGGWAQPQHF.

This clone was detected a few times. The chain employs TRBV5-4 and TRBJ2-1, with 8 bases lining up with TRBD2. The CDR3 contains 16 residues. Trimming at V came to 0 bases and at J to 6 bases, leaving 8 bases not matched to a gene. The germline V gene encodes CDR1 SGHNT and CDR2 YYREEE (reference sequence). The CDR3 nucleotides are TGTGCCAGCAGCTTGGACGGGCTAGCGGGTGGCAATGAGCAGTTCTTC. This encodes CASSLDGLAGGNEQFF.

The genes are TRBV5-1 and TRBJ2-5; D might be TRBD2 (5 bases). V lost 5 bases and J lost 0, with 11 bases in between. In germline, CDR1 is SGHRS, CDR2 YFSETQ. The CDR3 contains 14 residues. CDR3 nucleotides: TGCGCCAGCAGGCGGGTGGCAGACCAAGAGACCCAGTACTTC. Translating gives CASRRVADQETQYF.

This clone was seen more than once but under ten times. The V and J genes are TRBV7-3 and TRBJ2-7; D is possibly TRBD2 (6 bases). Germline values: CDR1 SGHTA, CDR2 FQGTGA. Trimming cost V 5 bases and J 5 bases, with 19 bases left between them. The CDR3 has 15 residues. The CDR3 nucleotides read TGTGCCAGCAGCCCACAGGAGGGGATGATGCACGAGCAGTACTTC. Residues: CASSPQEGMMHEQYF. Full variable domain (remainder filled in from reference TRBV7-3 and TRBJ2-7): GAGVSQTPSNKVTEKGKYVELRCDPISGHTALYWYRQSLGQGPEFLIYFQGTGAADDSGLPNDRFFAVRPEGSVSTLKIQRTERGDSAVYLCASSPQEGMMHEQYFGPGTRLTVT.

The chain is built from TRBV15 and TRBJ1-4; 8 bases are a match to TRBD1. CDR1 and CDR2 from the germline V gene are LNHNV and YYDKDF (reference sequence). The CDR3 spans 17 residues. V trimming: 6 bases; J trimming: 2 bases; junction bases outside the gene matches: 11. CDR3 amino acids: CATRQGGALWTNEKLFF. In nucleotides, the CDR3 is TGTGCCACCAGACAGGGGGGTGCTTTATGGACTAATGAAAAACTGTTTTTT.

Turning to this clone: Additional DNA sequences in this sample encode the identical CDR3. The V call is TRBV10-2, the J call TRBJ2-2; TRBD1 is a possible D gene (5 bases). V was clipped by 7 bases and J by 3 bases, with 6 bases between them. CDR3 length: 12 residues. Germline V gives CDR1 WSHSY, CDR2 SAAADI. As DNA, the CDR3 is TGCGCCAGCAAAGGGGACACCGGGGAGCTGTTTTTT. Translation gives CASKGDTGELFF.

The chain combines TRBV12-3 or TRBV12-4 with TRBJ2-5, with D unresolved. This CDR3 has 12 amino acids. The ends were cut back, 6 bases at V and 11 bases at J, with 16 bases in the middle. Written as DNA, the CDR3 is TGTGCCAGCAGCTCCCACGTGGGCAAGCAGTACTTC. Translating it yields CASSSHVGKQYF.

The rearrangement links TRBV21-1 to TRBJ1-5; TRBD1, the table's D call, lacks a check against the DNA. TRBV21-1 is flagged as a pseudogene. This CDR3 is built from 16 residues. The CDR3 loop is CASSRDRGRVWEPQHF. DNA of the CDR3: TGTGCCAGCAGCAGGGACAGGGGGCGCGTGTGGGAGCCCCAGCATTTT.

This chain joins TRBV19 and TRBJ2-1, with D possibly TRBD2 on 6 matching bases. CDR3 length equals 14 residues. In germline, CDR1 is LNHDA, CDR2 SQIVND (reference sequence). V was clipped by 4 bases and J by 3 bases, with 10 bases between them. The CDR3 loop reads CASSSSGLYNEQFF. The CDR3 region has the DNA TGTGCCAGTAGTAGTAGCGGACTCTACAATGAGCAGTTCTTC.

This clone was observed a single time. CDR3 nucleotide sequence: TGCAGCGTTAGACAGGGGGATGGAAACACCATATATTTT. This gives the protein CSVRQGDGNTIYF. The rearrangement joins TRBV29-1 to TRBJ1-3, with 9 bases matching TRBD1. From germline, CDR1 is SQVTM and CDR2 ANQGSEA. This CDR3 comprises 13 residues. J was trimmed by 3 bases and V by 5 bases; bases with no gene match: 2.

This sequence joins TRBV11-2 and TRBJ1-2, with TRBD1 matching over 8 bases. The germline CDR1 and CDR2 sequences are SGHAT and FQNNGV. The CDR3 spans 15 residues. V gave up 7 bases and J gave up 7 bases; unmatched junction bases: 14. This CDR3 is CASIRTGTGASGYTF. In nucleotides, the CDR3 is TGTGCCAGCATCCGGACAGGGACGGGGGCAAGTGGCTACACCTTC. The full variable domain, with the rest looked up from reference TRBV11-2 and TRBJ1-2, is EAGVAQSPRYKIIEKRQSVAFWCNPISGHATLYWYQQILGQGPKLLIQFQNNGVVDDSQLPKDRFSAERLKGVDSTLKIQPAKLEDSAVYLCASIRTGTGASGYTFGSGTRLTVV.

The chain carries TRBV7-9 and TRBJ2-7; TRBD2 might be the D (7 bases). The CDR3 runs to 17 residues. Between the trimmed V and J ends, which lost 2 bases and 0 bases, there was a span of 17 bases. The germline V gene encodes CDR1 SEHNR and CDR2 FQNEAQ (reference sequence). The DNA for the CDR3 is TGTGCCAGCAGCTTACGATCGGGAGGACAGCACTCCTACGAGCAGTACTTC. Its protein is CASSLRSGGQHSYEQYF. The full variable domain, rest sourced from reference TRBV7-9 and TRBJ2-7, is DTGVSQNPRHKITKRGQNVTFRCDPISEHNRLYWYRQTLGQGPEFLTYFQNEAQLEKSRLLSDRFSAERPKGSFSTLEIQRTEQGDSAMYLCASSLRSGGQHSYEQYFGPGTRLTVT.

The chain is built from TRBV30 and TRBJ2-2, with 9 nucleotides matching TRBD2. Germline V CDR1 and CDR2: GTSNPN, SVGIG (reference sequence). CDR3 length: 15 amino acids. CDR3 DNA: TGTGCGACACCGCCGGGCGGGAGGGCCACCGGGGAGCTGTTTTTT. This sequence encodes CATPPGGRATGELFF.

The CDR3 region has the DNA TGTGCCAGCTCACCGGCCATCACAGGGGCGGGGAGTCAGCCCCAGCATTTT. This encodes CASSPAITGAGSQPQHF. The rearrangement joins TRBV18 to TRBJ1-5; TRBD1 matches 7 bases. The CDR3 has 17 amino acids. The V gene end was trimmed by 3 bases and the J gene end by 6 bases; junction bases not matched to a gene: 14. The germline V gene has CDR1 KGHSH and CDR2 LQKENI.

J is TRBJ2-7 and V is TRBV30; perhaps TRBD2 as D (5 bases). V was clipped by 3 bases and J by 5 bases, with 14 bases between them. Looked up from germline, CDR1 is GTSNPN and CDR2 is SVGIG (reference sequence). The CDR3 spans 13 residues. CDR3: CAWSALLGNEQYF. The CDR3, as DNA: TGTGCCTGGAGCGCCTTACTAGGGAACGAGCAGTACTTC.

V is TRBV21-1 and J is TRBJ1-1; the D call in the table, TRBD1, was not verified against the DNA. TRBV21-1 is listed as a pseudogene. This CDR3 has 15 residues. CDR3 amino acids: CASSDPGQSPTEAFF. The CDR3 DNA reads TGTGCCAGCAGCGACCCTGGGCAGTCTCCCACTGAAGCTTTCTTT.

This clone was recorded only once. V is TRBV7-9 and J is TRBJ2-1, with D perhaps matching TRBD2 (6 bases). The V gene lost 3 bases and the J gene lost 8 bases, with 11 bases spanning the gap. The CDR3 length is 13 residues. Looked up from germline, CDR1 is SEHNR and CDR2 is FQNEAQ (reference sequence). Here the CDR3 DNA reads TGTGCCAGCAGCTTCCCTAGCGTCGATGAGCAGTTCTTC. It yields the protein CASSFPSVDEQFF.

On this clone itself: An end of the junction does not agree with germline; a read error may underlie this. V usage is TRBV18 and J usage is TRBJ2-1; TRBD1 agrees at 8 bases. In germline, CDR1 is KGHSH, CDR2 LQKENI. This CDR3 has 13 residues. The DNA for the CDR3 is TGTGTCAGCTCAACGGGGACAGGCAATGAGCAGTTCTTC. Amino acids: CVSSTGTGNEQFF.